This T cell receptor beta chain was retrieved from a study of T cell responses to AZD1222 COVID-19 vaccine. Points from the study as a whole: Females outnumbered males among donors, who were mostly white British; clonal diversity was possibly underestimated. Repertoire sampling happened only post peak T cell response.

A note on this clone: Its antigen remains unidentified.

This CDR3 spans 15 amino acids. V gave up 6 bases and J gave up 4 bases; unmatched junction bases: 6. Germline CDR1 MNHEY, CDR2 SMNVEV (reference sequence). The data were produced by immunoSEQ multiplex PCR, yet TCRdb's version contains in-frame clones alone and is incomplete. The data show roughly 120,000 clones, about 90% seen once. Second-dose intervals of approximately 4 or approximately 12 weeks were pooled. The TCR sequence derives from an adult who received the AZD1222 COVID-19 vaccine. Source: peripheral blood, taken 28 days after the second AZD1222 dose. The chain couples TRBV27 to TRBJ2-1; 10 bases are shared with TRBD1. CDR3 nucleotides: TGTGCCAGCAGCAGACAGGGGGCTCTTTACAATGAGCAGTTCTTC. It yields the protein CASSRQGALYNEQFF.